The 10 T cell receptor beta chains in this list originate from one sample, sequenced in a study of blood T cell repertoires in COVID-19. Some clones are missing from TCRdb's copy, which holds only in-frame ones; the method was immunoSEQ multiplex PCR. The repertoire holds some 65,000 clones, with 90% as singletons. The sample comprised peripheral blood. All receptors derive from a man in his sixties with acute or convalescent COVID-19.

The CDR3 region has the DNA TGTGCCAGCAGTGATCACTATAATGAAAAACTGTTTTTT. As protein: CASSDHYNEKLFF. The chain employs TRBV25-1 and TRBJ1-4; D uncertain. The CDR3 sequence is 13 residues long. In germline, CDR1 is MGHDK, CDR2 SYGVNS. Trimming removed 3 bases from V and 4 bases from J, with 6 bases in between. The full variable domain, its missing parts supplied by reference TRBV25-1 and TRBJ1-4, is EADIYQTPRYLVIGTGKKITLECSQTMGHDKMYWYQQDPGMELHLIHYSYGVNSTEKGDLSSESTVSRIRTEHFPLTLESARPSHTSQYLCASSDHYNEKLFFGSGTQLSVL.

The chain carries TRBV5-6 and TRBJ1-3, with a tentative D call TRBD1 (6 bases). Germline V CDR1 and CDR2: SGHDT, YYEEEE. There are 15 residues in the CDR3. Trimming pared 0 bases from V and 0 bases from J, leaving 7 bases between. The CDR3: CASSLGDNSGNTIYF. The DNA for the CDR3 is TGTGCCAGCAGCTTGGGGGACAACTCTGGAAACACCATATATTTT.

V usage is TRBV11-2 and J usage is TRBJ1-6; perhaps TRBD1 as D (5 bases). Trimming pared 3 bases from V and 7 bases from J, leaving 13 bases between. Germline-derived CDR1 and CDR2 are SGHAT and FQNNGV. The length of the CDR3 is 15 residues. In DNA form, the CDR3 reads TGTGCCAGCAGCTTTCGGCGACAGTTCAATTCACCCCTCCACTTT. It yields the protein CASSFRRQFNSPLHF.

The V gene is TRBV9, the J gene TRBJ2-1; 12 bases are a match to TRBD1. The CDR3 loop spans 16 amino acids. CDR1 is SGDLS and CDR2 is YYNGEE in the germline V gene. V gave up 4 bases and J gave up 10 bases; unmatched junction bases: 12. CDR3 DNA: TGTGCCAGCAGCCCCAGGGACAGGGGGCGTAATAACGAGCAGTTCTTC. The encoded protein is CASSPRDRGRNNEQFF.

The chain carries TRBV1 and TRBJ1-1; TRBD1 was called by the table and not checked on the DNA. TRBV1 has pseudogene status. The CDR3 covers 17 residues. CDR3 DNA sequence: TGCACCAGCCGTATTCTAGGGGCGCTTATATGGGAAATTGAAGCTTTCTTT. Amino acids: CTSRILGALIWEIEAFF.

This chain joins TRBV18 and TRBJ2-7, with D possibly TRBD2 on 6 matching bases. V lost 4 bases and J 2 bases, leaving 18 bases between the germline ends. CDR3 length: 16 amino acids. Germline V CDR1 and CDR2: KGHSH, LQKENI. The CDR3 region has the DNA TGTGCCAGCTCACGCCGAGGAGGGGAGGCGACCTACGAGCAGTACTTC. Encoded protein: CASSRRGGEATYEQYF.

This chain links TRBV7-6 with TRBJ2-3; 7 bases agree with TRBD1. Per germline, CDR1 SGHVS and CDR2 FNYEAQ. The CDR3 sequence is 11 residues long. CDR3 residues: CWTGSTDTQYF. In DNA form, the CDR3 reads TGTTGGACAGGCAGCACAGATACGCAGTATTTT.

The rearrangement uses TRBV7-9 and TRBJ2-7; D possibly corresponds to TRBD2 (6 bases). CDR3 size: 16 residues. Trimming took off 6 bases at V and 7 bases at J, with 25 bases between the two ends. Germline CDR1 and CDR2: SEHNR and FQNEAQ (reference sequence). In DNA form, the CDR3 reads TGTGCCAGCAGTTCTCATCTGGGACTCCCCGGTGGGGAGCAGTACTTC. As protein: CASSSHLGLPGGEQYF.

The J gene is TRBJ1-6, the V gene TRBV5-6, with TRBD1 matching over 10 bases. The CDR3 loop spans 16 amino acids. V was clipped by 0 bases and J by 9 bases; unmatched bases: 6. Germline loops: CDR1 SGHDT, CDR2 YYEEEE. CDR3 residues: CASSLGAGQGSSPLHF. In nucleotides, the CDR3 is TGTGCCAGCAGCTTGGGAGCGGGACAGGGGAGTTCACCCCTCCACTTT.

This clone was seen just once. As DNA, the CDR3 is TGTGCTAGTGGTTTGGACAGGACCGAGGGGGACAGGGCCACCATTAAAACCTACGAGCAGTACTTC. Amino acid sequence: CASGLDRTEGDRATIKTYEQYF. The genes are TRBV12-5 and TRBJ2-7, with TRBD1 matching over 9 bases. Germline lookup yields CDR1 LGHNT and CDR2 FRNRAP. With V trimmed by 1 base and J by 2 bases, 24 bases remained unmatched. The CDR3 extends over 22 amino acids. Full variable domain (rest looked up from reference TRBV12-5 and TRBJ2-7): DARVTQTPRHKVTEMGQEVTMRCQPILGHNTVFWYRQTMMQGLELLAYFRNRAPLDDSGMPKDRFSAEMPDATLATLKIQPSEPRDSAVYFCASGLDRTEGDRATIKTYEQYFGPGTRLTVT.